The clone carrying this T cell receptor (beta chain) was seen ten or more times. What it binds is unknown. Described time point: patch test 1, 2 weeks after DPC sensitization. Treatment indicated: therapeutic diphenylcyclopropenone sensitization with weekly scalp DPC. Blood collection took place prior to placing each patch test. The data are from a study of human T cells and chemical hapten exposure. Study-wide background: The cohort included alopecia areata under or over 50% scalp, totalis and universalis.

TCRdb independently ran MiXCR on the RACE reads; one entry per CDR3 protein. The sample contains approximately 80,000 distinct CDR3 sequences, about 10% of which appear only once. The germline V and J ends were trimmed by 5 bases and 2 bases, with 6 bases remaining between them. Germline CDR1 is SGHVS and CDR2 is FQNEAQ. This CDR3 is built from 12 residues. The study's findings and limits: Donors had alopecia, so their immune response may differ from healthy people's.

The J gene is TRBJ1-1, the V gene TRBV7-8; no definite D call. The receptor was isolated from a woman in her forties or fifties with alopecia areata. Some clones in this sample may be carry-over from other donors' samples. The input for sequencing was whole blood, taken in connection with sensitization to the hapten diphenylcyclopropenone (DPC). CDR3 in amino acids: CASSPTNTEAFF. In DNA, the CDR3 is TGTGCCAGCAGCCCGACCAACACTGAAGCTTTCTTT.